The following is a TCR beta chain sequence with its context. It lacks a known antigen. The record has no base qualities; no much larger clone is one base away. The study was a case-control design nested within a healthcare worker cohort in London, UK, with weekly nasopharyngeal swab PCR tests and blood sampling. Healthcare workers were enrolled in the week of the UK lockdown, from 23 to 31 March 2020, and were followed every week for up to roughly 15 weeks. This specimen comes from a study of early T cells in non-severe SARS-CoV-2 infection (dated by TCRdb to 2020 to 2023). At the level of the whole study: Because TCR sequencing relied on bulk RNA taken from unsorted whole blood, pairing of alpha and beta chains was not possible. Overall results and qualifications from the work: VDJdb matching was skewed toward anti-spike CD8 responses, so virus-specific expansions were likely underestimated and private and CD4 specificities were missed.

Receptors were amplified or captured by 5' RACE. The instrument given in TCRdb is NextSeq 500. Unique molecular identifiers were attached to individual cDNA molecules in the TCR library protocol so that sequencing error and PCR bias could be corrected. Sequencing covered both TCR alpha and beta chains, and within each sample the abundances of alpha and beta sequences were tightly co-correlated. The study's processing was this. Decombinator V4 was used to annotate the V gene, J gene and CDR3 of the TCR sequences. Expanded TCRs were defined as changing significantly between any two time points under a Poisson model with p below 0.0001. TCR abundances were normalised to the total number of TCRs sequenced per sample and were expressed as counts per million. TRAV1-2 paired with TRAJ12, TRAJ20 or TRAJ33 defined MAIT TCRs, while TRAV10 paired with TRAJ18 defined iNKT TCRs. VDJdb, accessed 1 November 2021, was searched for CMV, EBV and SARS-CoV-2 annotated TCRs, excluding TCRs annotated for multiple antigens. TCRdb redid the processing of the public reads, applying fastp at Q25 and MiXCR, and retained in-frame beta chains. Duplicate CDR3 protein sequences are folded into a single record with the most common DNA and genes. None of the V and J calls come from the authors' own analysis; TCRdb made them. For this sample the table gives about 33,000 distinct CDR3 sequences, of which less than 6% were detected only once. The ten largest clones take up 13% of the sample.

V loses 6 bases of germline sequence and J loses 7 bases, and the interval between the two ends is 13 bases. The germline V gene supplies CDR1 MGHDK and CDR2 SYGVNS. From the cysteine through the phenylalanine, the CDR3 covers 14 amino acids. The sequence is cut down to CDR3 DNA, 42 bases in frame from base 1. This clonotype was sampled from an adult who was a healthcare worker with PCR-confirmed SARS-CoV-2 infection or an uninfected control (not recorded which). Here the chain combines TRBV25-1 and TRBJ1-6, with the D gene call left open. Sequenced material: whole blood. The nucleotide sequence is given as TGTGCCAGCAGCCTTCCCGCGTTGAATTCACCCCTCCACTTT. The encoded protein is CASSLPALNSPLHF. Reference TRBV25-1 and TRBJ1-6 proteins supply the regions before and after the CDR3; the full variable domain is: EADIYQTPRYLVIGTGKKITLECSQTMGHDKMYWYQQDPGMELHLIHYSYGVNSTEKGDLSSESTVSRIRTEHFPLTLESARPSHTSQYLCASSLPALNSPLHFGNGTRLTVT.